The rows below give T cell receptor beta chains drawn from one sample of a study of cytotoxic CD8 clonotypes in ibrutinib-treated CLL. Profiled with immunoSEQ multiplex PCR; TCRdb holds only in-frame clones, not every one. The table shows more than 25,000 clones, with approximately 80% occurring only once. Sequencing was performed on PBMCs, taken after 36 months of ibrutinib treatment. The receptors here all came from a human donor with chronic lymphocytic leukemia. The CDR3 runs from the conserved cysteine through the conserved F or W. D genes are given only for firm matches. Clone size, where shown, is once, few, many, or a class for clones that have expanded.

>TRBJ1-1|.|14|.|TRBV6-6
CASSYGTGNTEAFF
TGTGCCAGCAGTTACGGCACGGGAAACACTGAAGCTTTCTTT
>TRBJ1-5|.|14|.|TRBV29-1
CSVDRTSSNQPQHF
TGCAGCGTTGACAGGACCTCTAGCAATCAGCCCCAGCATTTT
>TRBJ1-2|TRBD1|16|.|TRBV19
CASSGRRTGANYGYTF
TGTGCCAGTAGTGGTAGGAGGACAGGGGCTAACTATGGCTACACCTTC
>TRBJ2-3|.|14|.|TRBV27
CASRAGAYTDTQYF
TGTGCCAGCAGGGCCGGGGCCTACACAGATACGCAGTATTTT
>TRBJ1-1|.|16|.|TRBV5-1
CASSLDIGRGYTEAFF
TGCGCCAGCAGCTTGGACATTGGTAGGGGTTACACTGAAGCTTTCTTT
>TRBJ1-1|.|13|.|TRBV6-5
CASNRAGATEAFF
TGTGCCTCAAACCGGGCAGGAGCAACTGAAGCTTTCTTT
>TRBJ2-2|.|14|few|TRBV9
CASSADFGTGELFF
TGTGCCAGCAGCGCGGACTTTGGCACCGGGGAGCTGTTTTTT
>TRBJ2-7|TRBD2|15|once|TRBV7-9
CASSPVGLAGLEQYF
TGTGCCAGCAGCCCCGTCGGACTAGCGGGGCTCGAGCAGTACTTC
>TRBJ2-7|.|13|.|TRBV11-2
CASSLGLRMEQYF
TGTGCCAGCAGCTTAGGATTGCGGATGGAGCAGTACTTC
>TRBJ1-2|.|13|.|TRBV29-1
CSVKGGPGHGYTF
TGCAGCGTTAAAGGGGGGCCGGGTCATGGCTACACCTTC
>TRBJ1-5|.|13|.|TRBV5-6
CASSLFHNQPQHF
TGTGCCAGCAGCTTGTTTCACAATCAGCCCCAGCATTTT
>TRBJ2-3|TRBD2|14|once|TRBV5-6
CASRHSGGTDTQYF
TGTGCCAGCAGACATAGCGGGGGCACAGATACGCAGTATTTT
>TRBJ1-6|.|14|.|TRBV19
CASSPFTRGSPLHF
TGTGCCAGTAGTCCTTTTACCCGGGGTTCACCCCTCCACTTT
>TRBJ1-1|.|13|.|TRBV6-6
CASSLGLNTEAFF
TGTGCCAGCAGCCTGGGTCTTAACACTGAAGCTTTCTTT